This paragraph reports one T cell receptor beta chain. Antigen specificity is unknown. These data are taken from a study of OX40 agonist ivuxolimab in advanced cancers. Overall study: Patients receiving dose escalation had hepatocellular carcinoma, melanoma, renal cell or head and neck cancer. Participants could have had prior anti-PD-1, anti-PD-L1 or anti-CTLA-4 therapy, and roughly 40% had some. Study results and limitations: Compared with others, partial responders at 0.1-3.0 mg/kg displayed clonal expansion among the lowest.

Here immunoSEQ multiplex PCR was the method, and the copy in TCRdb shows in-frame clones only, minus some. The table records over 55,000 clones, about 90% of them present only once. Peripheral blood came from all dose cohorts at three timepoints. CDR3 length: 17 amino acids. Material: CD4+ or CD8+ T cells sorted from blood, obtained in a trial of the OX40 agonist ivuxolimab. J is TRBJ2-5 and V is TRBV21-1; the table's TRBD1 call for D was not verified on the DNA. TRBV21-1 is termed a pseudogene. This TCR was recovered from an adult with an advanced solid tumor such as melanoma, head and neck, liver or kidney cancer. CDR3 loop: CASSTKQGQGNQETQYF. As DNA, the CDR3 is TGTGCCAGCAGCACTAAACAGGGACAGGGGAACCAAGAGACCCAGTACTTC.